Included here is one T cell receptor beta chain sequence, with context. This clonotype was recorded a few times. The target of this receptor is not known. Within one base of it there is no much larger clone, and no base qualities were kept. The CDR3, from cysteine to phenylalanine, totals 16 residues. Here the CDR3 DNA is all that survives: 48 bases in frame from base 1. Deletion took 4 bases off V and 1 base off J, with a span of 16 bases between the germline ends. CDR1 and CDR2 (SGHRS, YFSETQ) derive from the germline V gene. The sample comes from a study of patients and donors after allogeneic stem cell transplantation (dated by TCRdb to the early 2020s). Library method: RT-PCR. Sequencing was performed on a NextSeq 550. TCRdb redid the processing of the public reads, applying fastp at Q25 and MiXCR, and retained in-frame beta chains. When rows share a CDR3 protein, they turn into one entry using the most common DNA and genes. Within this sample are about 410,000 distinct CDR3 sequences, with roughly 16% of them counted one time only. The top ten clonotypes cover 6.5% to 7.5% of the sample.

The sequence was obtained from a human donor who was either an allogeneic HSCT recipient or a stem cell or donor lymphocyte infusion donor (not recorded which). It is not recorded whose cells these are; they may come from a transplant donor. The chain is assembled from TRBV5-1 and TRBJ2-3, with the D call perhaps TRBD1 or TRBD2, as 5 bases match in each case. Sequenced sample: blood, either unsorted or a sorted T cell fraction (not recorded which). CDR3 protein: CASSPEGARGTDTQYF. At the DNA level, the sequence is TGCGCCAGCAGCCCGGAAGGGGCGAGGGGCACAGATACGCAGTATTTT.